The 7 T cell receptor beta chains listed next were all sequenced from one sample in a study of blood T cell repertoires in COVID-19. Generated by immunoSEQ multiplex PCR, the TCRdb table keeps only in-frame clones and is missing some. The data show 250,000 to 300,000 clones, with about four fifths seen just once and about 3.2% held by the top ten. The sequenced sample was peripheral blood. Source of these receptors: a woman aged 55-70 years with active or convalescent COVID-19.

The rearrangement uses TRBV10-3 and TRBJ1-3; 10 bases match TRBD1. The CDR3 sequence is 17 residues long. The V and J ends lost 10 bases and 0 bases, in that order; junction bases with no gene match: 12. Germline assignment: CDR1 ENHRY and CDR2 SYGVKD. In DNA form, the CDR3 reads TGTGCCACTACTTATCCGGGACAGGGGTTCTCTGGAAACACCATATATTTT. Translated, it gives CATTYPGQGFSGNTIYF.

This chain connects TRBV6-2 or TRBV6-3 to TRBJ2-7, with D unclear. The germline CDR1 and CDR2 sequences are MNHEY and SVGEGT. Trimming stripped 2 bases from V and 3 bases from J, with 2 bases between. CDR3 length equals 11 residues. The CDR3 nucleotides read TGTGCCAGCAGTTACCGCTACGAGCAGTACTTC. This translates into CASSYRYEQYF.

The chain uses TRBV5-4 and TRBJ1-2; D remains ambiguous. V gave up 0 bases and J gave up 6 bases, with 18 bases separating them. Germline CDR1 reads SGHNT; CDR2 reads YYREEE (reference sequence). This CDR3 comprises 16 residues. The CDR3 DNA reads as TGTGCCAGCAGCTTGGTTGTCGGGGTACCTTGGAATGGCTACACCTTC. This translates into CASSLVVGVPWNGYTF.

This chain links TRBV4-2 with TRBJ1-5, with 9 bases matching TRBD1. From germline, CDR1 is LGHNA and CDR2 YNFKEQ. V lost 1 base and J lost 2; bases outside the gene matches: 0. The CDR3 sequence is 15 residues long. CDR3 in amino acids: CASSQGQGGNQPQHF. As DNA, the CDR3 is TGTGCCAGCAGCCAAGGACAGGGGGGCAATCAGCCCCAGCATTTT.

The chain couples TRBV4-1 to TRBJ2-1; D perhaps matches TRBD2 (6 bases). V lost 4 bases and J lost 0, with 16 bases in between. This CDR3 region has 17 residues. Per germline, CDR1 MGHRA and CDR2 YSYEKL. CDR3 DNA: TGCGCCAGCAGCCGAGTAGGACTAATAAGCTCCTACAATGAGCAGTTCTTC. It yields the protein CASSRVGLISSYNEQFF.

This chain connects TRBV11-2 to TRBJ1-6; no definite D call. CDR3 length equals 13 residues. The V and J ends lost 2 bases and 8 bases respectively, with 7 bases between them. The germline gives CDR1 SGHAT, CDR2 FQNNGV. The CDR3 DNA sequence: TGTGCCAGCAGCTTAAGCGAGGATTCACCCCTCCACTTT. Translating gives CASSLSEDSPLHF.

This clone appeared a few times. The CDR3 sequence is CASSREGRVPGNTIYF. The DNA for the CDR3 is TGTGCCAGCAGCCGGGAGGGAAGGGTGCCCGGAAACACCATATATTTT. This chain connects TRBV5-4 to TRBJ1-3; D unresolved. The length of the CDR3 is 16 residues. V gave up 4 bases and J gave up 4 bases, with 18 bases separating them. Germline CDR1 SGHNT, CDR2 YYREEE (reference sequence).